The 20 T cell receptor beta chains presented below share a single source sample, sequenced in a study of blood T cells in healthy people across ages. Together with a sample-barcoded 5' primer, a J-beta primer mix was included in a second PCR lasting about 6 to 12 cycles. Using its own MiXCR run on the 5' RACE reads, TCRdb lists one record per CDR3 protein. The data hold about 1,800,000 distinct CDR3 sequences, with roughly 27% observed a single time. The material sequenced was blood. The receptors come from a woman in her thirties in good health.

The rearrangement joins TRBV9 to TRBJ1-1, with D perhaps TRBD1 (6 bases). Looked up from germline, CDR1 is SGDLS and CDR2 is YYNGEE. Trimming stripped 0 bases from V and 0 bases from J, with 12 bases between. The CDR3 has 16 amino acids. DNA for the CDR3: TGTGCCAGCAGCGTAGTGGGGGCAGGAATGAACACTGAAGCTTTCTTT. This translates into CASSVVGAGMNTEAFF.

This clonotype was recorded at least ten times. The chain is built from TRBV15 and TRBJ1-2; TRBD1 matches 8 bases. This CDR3 comprises 12 residues. Per germline, CDR1 LNHNV and CDR2 YYDKDF (reference sequence). Trimming cost V 5 bases and J 9 bases; bases outside gene matches: 5. CDR3 protein: CATSGWTGRYTF. CDR3 nucleotide sequence: TGTGCCACCAGCGGATGGACAGGGCGCTACACCTTC.

This clonotype was counted at least ten times. This rearrangement joins TRBV29-1 to TRBJ2-7, with 7 positions matching TRBD1. Germline V gene sequence: CDR1 SQVTM, CDR2 ANQGSEA. CDR3 length: 14 residues. J lost 3 bases, V lost 1 base, and 6 bases had no gene match. The CDR3 DNA reads TGCAGCGTTGAAGCAGACAGGGTACTCTACGAGCAGTACTTC. Protein: CSVEADRVLYEQYF.

The chain recombines TRBV7-8 with TRBJ2-5; TRBD1 or TRBD2 may be the D gene (5 bases each). The CDR3 has 14 residues. V was trimmed by 5 bases and J by 11 bases, leaving 21 bases between them. Germline V gene data show CDR1 as SGHVS and CDR2 as FQNEAQ. CDR3 sequence: CASSPSTVGDEQYF. The CDR3 DNA follows: TGTGCCAGCAGCCCCTCCACGGTGGGGGATGAGCAGTACTTC.

J is TRBJ2-3 and V is TRBV7-9; maybe TRBD1 (5 bases). Germline V gives CDR1 SEHNR, CDR2 FQNEAQ (reference sequence). The V gene lost 5 bases and the J gene lost 5 bases, with 17 bases spanning the gap. This CDR3 contains 15 residues. The CDR3 protein is CASSDLDYRIDTQYF. CDR3 nucleotides: TGTGCCAGCAGCGACCTAGATTACAGGATAGATACGCAGTATTTT. Drawing the rest from reference TRBV7-9 and TRBJ2-3, the complete variable domain is DTGVSQNPRHKITKRGQNVTFRCDPISEHNRLYWYRQTLGQGPEFLTYFQNEAQLEKSRLLSDRFSAERPKGSFSTLEIQRTEQGDSAMYLCASSDLDYRIDTQYFGPGTRLTVL.

The genes are TRBV30 and TRBJ2-1; TRBD2 aligns across 8 bases. V shed 2 bases and J 3 bases; nucleotides not matched to a gene: 3. This CDR3 is 14 amino acids long. Germline-derived CDR1 and CDR2 are GTSNPN and SVGIG (reference sequence). In nucleotides, the CDR3 is TGTGCCTGGAGTCAAAGCGGGAGCTACAATGAGCAGTTCTTC. Amino acids: CAWSQSGSYNEQFF.

V usage is TRBV5-5 and J usage is TRBJ2-7; 8 positions match TRBD2. Germline assignment: CDR1 SGHKS and CDR2 YYEKEE (reference sequence). J gave up 4 bases and V 2 bases, and 5 bases lay outside the gene matches. This CDR3 region has 14 residues. The CDR3 sequence: CASSLGGRKYEQYF. As DNA, the CDR3 is TGTGCCAGCAGCTTAGGCGGGAGGAAGTACGAGCAGTACTTC.

The chain has TRBV6-5 and TRBJ2-2; TRBD1 matches at 8 bases. CDR3 length: 15 residues. V lost 2 bases to trimming and J lost 5 bases; unmatched junction nucleotides: 4. The germline gives CDR1 MNHEY, CDR2 SVGAGI. CDR3 sequence: CASSYDRGLTGELFF. CDR3 DNA: TGTGCCAGCAGTTACGACAGGGGCTTAACCGGGGAGCTGTTTTTT.

This clonotype occurred many times. This chain links TRBV20-1 with TRBJ2-5; tentatively, D is TRBD2 (6 bases). The germline V gene encodes CDR1 DFQATT and CDR2 SNEGSKA (reference sequence). The V and J ends lost 6 bases and 1 base respectively, with 18 bases between them. This CDR3 spans 15 amino acids. CDR3 protein: CSAPGDPGLQETQYF. Here the CDR3 DNA reads TGCAGTGCGCCGGGGGACCCCGGGCTCCAAGAGACCCAGTACTTC.

V is TRBV28 and J is TRBJ1-2; weak D call: TRBD1 (6 bases). The CDR3 contains 13 residues. CDR1 and CDR2 from the germline V gene are MDHEN and SYDVKM. Between the trimmed V and J ends, which lost 4 bases and 8 bases, there was a span of 14 bases. The CDR3 sequence: CASSSDSPAGYTF. CDR3 in DNA: TGTGCCAGCAGTTCGGACAGCCCCGCGGGCTACACCTTC.

The chain uses TRBV12-5 and TRBJ2-6; D call uncertain. CDR1 and CDR2 (germline): LGHNT, FRNRAP. This CDR3 spans 20 amino acids. Trimming removed 2 bases from V and 0 bases from J, with 20 bases in between. CDR3: CASGLLLSVSWSSGANVLTF. The CDR3 DNA is TGTGCTAGTGGTTTGTTATTGTCGGTGTCTTGGTCCTCTGGGGCCAACGTCCTGACTTTC.

This chain uses TRBV7-2 with TRBJ2-5; D possibly uses TRBD1 or TRBD2 (5 bases each). The germline CDR1 and CDR2 sequences are SGHTA and FQGNSA. There are 16 residues in the CDR3. Trimming shortened V by 5 bases and J by 2 bases, and 18 bases separated the two germline ends. The CDR3 protein is CASSRVTGTGQETQYF. CDR3 sequence (DNA): TGTGCCAGCAGCCGTGTAACCGGGACGGGTCAAGAGACCCAGTACTTC.

The chain employs TRBV25-1 and TRBJ1-6; D unclear. Germline V lookup: CDR1 MGHDK, CDR2 SYGVNS. The V end was cut by 8 bases, the J end by 4 bases, with 12 bases between. The CDR3 totals 14 residues. The CDR3 region has the DNA TGTGCCAGCCGGGCGGACCAATATAATTCACCCCTCCACTTT. Translating gives CASRADQYNSPLHF.

This clonotype was detected only a few times. V and J are TRBV15 and TRBJ2-1; 13 bases map to TRBD2. Germline CDR1 LNHNV, CDR2 YYDKDF (reference sequence). CDR3 length: 19 residues. V dropped 2 bases and J dropped 10; count of bases not matched to a gene: 17. This CDR3 is CATSRPATQGLAGLGEQFF. The DNA for the CDR3 is TGTGCCACCAGCAGACCAGCCACCCAGGGACTAGCGGGATTAGGCGAGCAGTTCTTC.

The V and J genes are TRBV11-2 and TRBJ1-1; 9 positions match TRBD1. J was trimmed by 7 bases and V by 3 bases; bases with no gene match: 9. This CDR3 has 15 residues. The germline V gene encodes CDR1 SGHAT and CDR2 FQNNGV. The CDR3 is CASSFSSTGGVEAFF. CDR3 coding DNA: TGTGCCAGCAGCTTTTCTTCGACAGGGGGAGTTGAAGCTTTCTTT.

This clonotype showed up just a few times. V is TRBV20-1 and J is TRBJ2-3; TRBD1 matches at 7 bases. The CDR3 consists of 15 residues. Germline V gene sequence: CDR1 DFQATT, CDR2 SNEGSKA (reference sequence). V lost 1 base and J lost 4; bases outside the gene matches: 8. The DNA of the CDR3 is TGCAGTGCTAGAGGGGACAGACAGCCCCCAGATACGCAGTATTTT. Translated, it gives CSARGDRQPPDTQYF.

Worth noting for this clonotype: A much bigger clone sits one base away, suggesting this may be a read error. The V call is TRBV7-2, the J call TRBJ2-1; D is unclear. The germline CDR1 and CDR2 sequences are SGHTA and FQGNSA. Trimming cost V 7 bases and J 9 bases, with 10 bases left between them. This CDR3 is built from 11 residues. As DNA, the CDR3 is TGTGCCAGCAACCTAACCACTGAGCAGTTCTTC. Translation: CASNLTTEQFF.

This clonotype was detected ten times or more. The rearrangement uses TRBV20-1 and TRBJ2-7; D is unresolved. Trimming shortened V by 4 bases and J by 4 bases, and 11 bases separated the two germline ends. This CDR3 has 12 residues. CDR1 DFQATT and CDR2 SNEGSKA come from the germline V gene (reference sequence). The CDR3 coding sequence is TGCAGTGCTACATCCAAGGCTTACGAGCAGTACTTC. Protein sequence: CSATSKAYEQYF.

In this sample, this clonotype turned up many times. J is TRBJ1-2 and V is TRBV6-6, with D possibly matching TRBD1 (6 bases). With 2 bases removed from V and 4 bases from J, the gap between germline ends came to 8 bases. CDR1 MNHNY and CDR2 SVGAGI come from the germline V gene (reference sequence). This CDR3 has 13 residues. This CDR3 reads CASSYRGTYGYTF. Written as DNA, the CDR3 is TGTGCCAGCAGTTACAGGGGGACCTATGGCTACACCTTC.

This clonotype was detected many times. Here the CDR3 DNA reads TGTGCCAGCAGTGAAGCGCCTGGAGCAGGGGATTTGTATGGCTACACCTTC. Translation: CASSEAPGAGDLYGYTF. This chain links TRBV6-1 with TRBJ1-2; perhaps TRBD1 as D (6 bases). CDR3 size: 17 residues. Trimming took off 0 bases at V and 5 bases at J, with 19 bases between the two ends. Germline V gene lookup returns CDR1 MNHNS and CDR2 SASEGT.